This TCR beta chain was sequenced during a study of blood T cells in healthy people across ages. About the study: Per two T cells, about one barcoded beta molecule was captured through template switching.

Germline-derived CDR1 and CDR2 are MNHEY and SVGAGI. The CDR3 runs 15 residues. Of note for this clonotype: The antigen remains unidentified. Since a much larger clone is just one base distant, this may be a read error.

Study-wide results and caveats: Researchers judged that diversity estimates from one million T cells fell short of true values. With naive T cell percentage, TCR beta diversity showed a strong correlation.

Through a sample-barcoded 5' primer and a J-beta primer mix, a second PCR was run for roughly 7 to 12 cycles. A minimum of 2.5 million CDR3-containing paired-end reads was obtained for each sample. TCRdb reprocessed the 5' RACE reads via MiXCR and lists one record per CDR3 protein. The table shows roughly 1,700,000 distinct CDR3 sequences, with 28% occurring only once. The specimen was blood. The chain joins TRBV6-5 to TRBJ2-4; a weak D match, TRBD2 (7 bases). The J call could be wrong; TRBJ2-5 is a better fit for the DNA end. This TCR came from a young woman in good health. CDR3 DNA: TGTGCCAGCAGTTGTGGCGGGGGCCTCCAAGAGACCCAGTACTTC. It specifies CASSCGGGLQETQYF.